These 30 T cell receptor beta chains share one sample of origin, sequenced in a study of radiotherapy plus CTLA-4 blockade in lung cancer. Assay used: immunoSEQ multiplex PCR; TCRdb lists only in-frame clones, some missing. The profile covers tens of thousands of clones, with about 79% appearing a single time and 3% to 5% taken by the ten largest. This specimen was peripheral blood, taken from a patient treated with radiotherapy plus ipilimumab. The receptors originated from a human donor with non-small cell lung cancer who had a partial response to radiotherapy plus ipilimumab. Some clones in this sample may be carry-over from other donors' samples.

This chain joins TRBV5-6 and TRBJ2-7; TRBD2 matches at 8 bases. Germline values: CDR1 SGHDT, CDR2 YYEEEE. J gave up 6 bases and V 2 bases, and 4 bases lay outside the gene matches. The CDR3 runs 13 residues. The CDR3 loop is CASSFGGGGEQYF. Here the CDR3 DNA reads TGTGCCAGCAGCTTCGGGGGGGGAGGCGAGCAGTACTTC. Drawing the rest from reference TRBV5-6 and TRBJ2-7, the complete variable domain is DAGVTQSPTHLIKTRGQQVTLRCSPKSGHDTVSWYQQALGQGPQFIFQYYEEEERQRGNFPDRFSGHQFPNYSSELNVNALLLGDSALYLCASSFGGGGEQYFGPGTRLTVT.

This chain joins TRBV5-3 and TRBJ2-5, with TRBD2 as a possible D gene (5 bases). TRBV5-3 is identified as an open reading frame with a role that is uncertain. The CDR3 sequence is 19 residues long. The V and J ends lost 1 base and 3 bases respectively, with 25 bases between them. The CDR3, as DNA: TGTGCCAGAAGCTTGTTGAATCGGAGGCTAGGCCGTTGCGAAGAGACCCAGTACTTC. This codes for CARSLLNRRLGRCEETQYF.

The chain couples TRBV5-1 to TRBJ2-7; 8 bases align to TRBD2. Germline CDR1 reads SGHRS; CDR2 reads YFSETQ. J lost 3 bases, V lost 5 bases, and 13 bases had no gene match. The CDR3 spans 16 residues. The CDR3 coding sequence is TGCGCCAGCAGGACAGGAGGTGGAGCGGGGGACTACGAGCAGTACTTC. Translated, it gives CASRTGGGAGDYEQYF.

This chain joins TRBV19 and TRBJ1-5, with 7 bases lining up with TRBD1. V shed 9 bases and J 1 base; nucleotides not matched to a gene: 3. CDR3 length equals 13 residues. The germline V gene has CDR1 LNHDA and CDR2 SQIVND (reference sequence). CDR3 amino acids: CARNRGSNQPQHF. Written as DNA, the CDR3 is TGTGCCAGGAACAGGGGAAGCAATCAGCCCCAGCATTTT.

Only a few counts were recorded for this clone. This chain links TRBV15 with TRBJ2-7; the D gene is possibly TRBD1 (5 bases). This CDR3 spans 15 amino acids. The V end was cut by 5 bases, the J end by 2 bases, with 16 bases between. Germline CDR1 is LNHNV and CDR2 is YYDKDF (reference sequence). The CDR3, as DNA: TGTGCCACCAGCCGCAGTAGGCAGGGAACCTACGAGCAGTACTTC. Its translation is CATSRSRQGTYEQYF.

The rearrangement links TRBV7-9 to TRBJ2-2, with 8 nucleotides matching TRBD1. This CDR3 spans 15 amino acids. Unmatched junction bases numbered 3, after V lost 6 bases and J lost 0 bases. The germline V gene has CDR1 SEHNR and CDR2 FQNEAQ (reference sequence). The CDR3, as DNA: TGTGCCAGCAGTCGGGACAGGACGAACACCGGGGAGCTGTTTTTT. It encodes CASSRDRTNTGELFF.

This clone was seen only a few times. The chain recombines TRBV9 with TRBJ2-7; D is possibly TRBD1 (5 bases). Trimming removed 0 bases from V and 2 bases from J, with 9 bases in between. This CDR3 region has 14 residues. Germline CDR1 SGDLS, CDR2 YYNGEE. The CDR3 DNA reads as TGTGCCAGCAGCGTAGGGACACCTCCCTACGAGCAGTACTTC. It codes for CASSVGTPPYEQYF.

V usage is TRBV5-1 and J usage is TRBJ2-1; 10 bases fit TRBD2. This CDR3 comprises 15 residues. Per germline, CDR1 SGHRS and CDR2 YFSETQ. Trimming removed 4 bases from V and 3 bases from J; junction bases left unmatched: 4. CDR3 nucleotide sequence: TGCGCCAGCAGCCCGCGGACTAGCGGCTACAATGAGCAGTTCTTC. It specifies CASSPRTSGYNEQFF.

This rearrangement joins TRBV4-1 to TRBJ2-2; possibly TRBD1 for D (5 bases). The CDR3 is 19 amino acids. Germline CDR1 MGHRA, CDR2 YSYEKL. Deletions cut 2 bases from V and 7 bases from J, with 26 bases between. This CDR3 is CASSQPSGKGLVSSGELFF. CDR3 DNA sequence: TGCGCCAGCAGCCAACCCTCAGGGAAGGGCTTGGTTTCGAGCGGGGAGCTGTTTTTT.

As for this clone: Within the sample, other DNA sequences also encode this same CDR3. V usage is TRBV19 and J usage is TRBJ2-5; 10 bases are a match to TRBD2. This CDR3 is built from 14 residues. Germline V gene data show CDR1 as LNHDA and CDR2 as SQIVND (reference sequence). With 8 bases clipped from V and 2 bases from J, the junction kept 5 bases outside the gene matches. The CDR3, as DNA: TGTGCCAGTTCCGGGGGACTAGCGCAAGAGACCCAGTACTTC. Encoded protein: CASSGGLAQETQYF.

This sequence joins TRBV19 and TRBJ2-1; 8 nucleotides match TRBD1. This CDR3 region has 13 residues. V dropped 6 bases and J dropped 10; count of bases not matched to a gene: 8. Germline CDR1 is LNHDA and CDR2 is SQIVND (reference sequence). Here the CDR3 reads CASRIGQGSEQFF. CDR3 nucleotides: TGTGCCAGTAGAATTGGACAGGGTTCGGAGCAGTTCTTC. Based on the CDR3 plus reference TRBV19 and TRBJ2-1, the full variable domain is DGGITQSPKYLFRKEGQNVTLSCEQNLNHDAMYWYRQDPGQGLRLIYYSQIVNDFQKGDIAEGYSVSREKKESFPLTVTSAQKNPTAFYLCASRIGQGSEQFFGPGTRLTVL.

V usage is TRBV6-6 and J usage is TRBJ2-1; 7 bases are shared with TRBD2. Germline CDR1 and CDR2: MNHNY and SVGAGI (reference sequence). The CDR3 extends over 14 amino acids. The J segment lost 1 base and the V segment lost 8 bases, leaving 5 bases of the junction unmatched. The CDR3 DNA sequence: TGTGCCAGCGCTTTGGGGGGGTCCTACAATGAGCAGTTCTTC. Its protein product is CASALGGSYNEQFF.

This CDR3 reads CASSTDKNYGYTF. The CDR3 DNA is TGTGCCAGCAGCACGGACAAGAACTATGGCTACACCTTC. The rearrangement uses TRBV7-8 and TRBJ1-2, with D perhaps TRBD1 (5 bases). The CDR3 is made up of 13 amino acids. Germline loops: CDR1 SGHVS, CDR2 FQNEAQ. The V end was cut by 5 bases, the J end by 2 bases, with 9 bases between.

CDR3 nucleotides: TGTGCCAGCCCAACCACAGGGGCCGCAGACCGGCCCTACGAGCAGTACTTC. Translated: CASPTTGAADRPYEQYF. The rearrangement joins TRBV21-1 to TRBJ2-7; the table's D call of TRBD1 was not tested on the DNA. TRBV21-1 is classified as a pseudogene. The CDR3 spans 17 residues.

CDR3 nucleotides: TGCGCCAGCTCGGGGGACGGGACCTACAATGAGCAGTTCTTC. Protein sequence: CASSGDGTYNEQFF. The chain is built from TRBV10-2 and TRBJ2-1; maybe TRBD2 (6 bases). Germline V gene lookup returns CDR1 WSHSY and CDR2 SAAADI. The CDR3 is 14 amino acids. V lost 8 bases and J 2 bases, leaving 13 bases between the germline ends.

The chain has TRBV19 and TRBJ2-4; 7 positions match TRBD1. This CDR3 region has 13 residues. Germline V gene data show CDR1 as LNHDA and CDR2 as SQIVND (reference sequence). The J segment lost 7 bases and the V segment lost 7 bases, leaving 7 bases of the junction unmatched. In DNA form, the CDR3 reads TGTGCCAGTAAATTTGGCAGGGGGAACATTCAGTACTTC. Encoded protein: CASKFGRGNIQYF.

The CDR3 region has the DNA TGTGCCAGCGAGACTCGGACTAGCGGGAGGTACGAGCAGTACTTC. It codes for CASETRTSGRYEQYF. The J gene is TRBJ2-7, the V gene TRBV6-1; 14 nucleotides match TRBD2. The germline V gene has CDR1 MNHNS and CDR2 SASEGT. The junction had 7 bases not matched to a gene; V was cut back by 8 bases and J by 4 bases. This CDR3 is 15 amino acids long.

J is TRBJ2-1 and V is TRBV10-3; TRBD1 agrees at 11 bases. Germline values: CDR1 ENHRY, CDR2 SYGVKD. The V segment lost 4 bases and the J segment 6 bases; nucleotides outside the gene matches: 8. The CDR3 has 16 residues. Here the CDR3 reads CAISGLPGQGGNEQFF. The CDR3 nucleotides are TGTGCCATCAGTGGATTACCGGGACAGGGGGGCAATGAGCAGTTCTTC.

This clone was picked up a small number of times. The chain links TRBV5-1 to TRBJ2-2, with 9 bases that match TRBD1. Germline assignment: CDR1 SGHRS and CDR2 YFSETQ. CDR3 length: 16 amino acids. J lost 5 bases, V lost 0 bases, and 5 bases had no gene match. The CDR3 DNA sequence: TGCGCCAGCAGCTTGGACGGACAGGGGACGACCGGGGAGCTGTTTTTT. Translation: CASSLDGQGTTGELFF.

The chain employs TRBV7-8 and TRBJ2-1; TRBD1 agrees at 7 bases. CDR3 size: 14 residues. Trimming at V came to 4 bases and at J to 4 bases, leaving 4 bases not matched to a gene. Germline V gene data show CDR1 as SGHVS and CDR2 as FQNEAQ. The CDR3 region is CASSSVRGYNEQFF. The CDR3 nucleotides are TGTGCCAGCAGCTCTGTCAGGGGGTACAATGAGCAGTTCTTC.

The chain carries TRBV7-8 and TRBJ2-2; D is possibly TRBD2 (6 bases). Germline V CDR1 and CDR2: SGHVS, FQNEAQ. V lost 2 bases, J lost 1 base, and 8 bases lay in between. The CDR3 length is 15 residues. The CDR3 loop reads CASSLTAGNTGELFF. The CDR3 region has the DNA TGTGCCAGCAGCTTAACAGCGGGGAACACCGGGGAGCTGTTTTTT. Variable domain in full (rest from reference TRBV7-8 and TRBJ2-2): GAGVSQSPRYKVAKRGQDVALRCDPISGHVSLFWYQQALGQGPEFLTYFQNEAQLDKSGLPSDRFFAERPEGSVSTLKIQRTQQEDSAVYLCASSLTAGNTGELFFGEGSRLTVL.

The chain has TRBV12-5 and TRBJ2-3; D is uncertain. The germline gives CDR1 LGHNT, CDR2 FRNRAP. Deletions cut 1 base from V and 2 bases from J, with 10 bases between. The length of the CDR3 is 15 residues. CDR3 amino acids: CASGLGDLDTDTQYF. In DNA, the CDR3 is TGTGCTAGTGGTTTGGGTGACTTGGACACAGATACGCAGTATTTT.

This sequence joins TRBV4-3 and TRBJ2-7; 9 positions agree with TRBD1. The CDR3 spans 15 residues. CDR1 is LGHNA and CDR2 is YSLEER in the germline V gene. V dropped 0 bases and J dropped 4; count of bases not matched to a gene: 4. The CDR3: CASSQESGTGYEQYF. CDR3 sequence (DNA): TGCGCCAGCAGCCAAGAGTCCGGGACAGGGTACGAGCAGTACTTC.

V and J are TRBV18 and TRBJ2-5; 11 bases are shared with TRBD2. The CDR3 has 15 residues. Trimming removed 6 bases from V and 0 bases from J; junction bases left unmatched: 3. Looked up from germline, CDR1 is KGHSH and CDR2 is LQKENI. The CDR3 DNA reads as TGTGCCAGCTCCCAGACTAGCGGGGACCAAGAGACCCAGTACTTC. This sequence encodes CASSQTSGDQETQYF.

The chain links TRBV19 to TRBJ1-4; tentatively, D is TRBD1 (6 bases). Trimming removed 9 bases from V and 3 bases from J, with 17 bases in between. This CDR3 has 15 residues. Germline V gives CDR1 LNHDA, CDR2 SQIVND (reference sequence). The CDR3 sequence is CASRSDSSANEKLFF. As DNA, the CDR3 is TGTGCCAGCCGCTCGGACAGTTCTGCTAATGAAAAACTGTTTTTT.

The gene calls are TRBV5-4 and TRBJ2-2; TRBD1 aligns across 9 bases. Germline-derived CDR1 and CDR2 are SGHNT and YYREEE (reference sequence). The CDR3 spans 16 residues. V trimming: 3 bases; J trimming: 5 bases; junction bases outside the gene matches: 8. As DNA, the CDR3 is TGTGCCAGCAGCTCCCGGGACAGGGCGAGTACCGGGGAGCTGTTTTTT. Translating it yields CASSSRDRASTGELFF.

The chain uses TRBV7-9 and TRBJ2-7; possible D gene TRBD1, 5 bases. This CDR3 comprises 13 residues. CDR1 is SEHNR and CDR2 is FQNEAQ in the germline V gene (reference sequence). V was clipped by 1 base and J by 5 bases, with 9 bases between them. The CDR3 nucleotides read TGTGCCAGCAGCTTAGGACAGATCGACGAGCAGTACTTC. It translates to CASSLGQIDEQYF.

This clone was seen a single time. This rearrangement joins TRBV5-4 to TRBJ1-1; TRBD1 is a possible D gene (6 bases). The ends were cut back, 0 bases at V and 5 bases at J, with 14 bases in the middle. Per the germline V gene, CDR1 is SGHNT and CDR2 is YYREEE (reference sequence). This CDR3 region has 15 residues. The CDR3 sequence is CASSLVGRGWTEAFF. In DNA form, the CDR3 reads TGTGCCAGCAGCTTGGTCGGCAGGGGTTGGACTGAAGCTTTCTTT.

The chain carries TRBV15 and TRBJ1-2, with 8 bases lining up with TRBD1. Germline CDR1 LNHNV, CDR2 YYDKDF (reference sequence). The CDR3 has 14 residues. J lost 5 bases, V lost 3 bases, and 5 bases had no gene match. In DNA, the CDR3 is TGTGCCACCAGCAGCACCGGGACAGGTTATGGCTACACCTTC. This translates into CATSSTGTGYGYTF. Full variable domain (remainder filled in from reference TRBV15 and TRBJ1-2): DAMVIQNPRYQVTQFGKPVTLSCSQTLNHNVMYWYQQKSSQAPKLLFHYYDKDFNNEADTPDNFQSRRPNTSFCFLDIRSPGLGDTAMYLCATSSTGTGYGYTFGSGTRLTVV.

The sample holds many counts of this clone. V usage is TRBV28 and J usage is TRBJ1-5; D perhaps matches TRBD1 (5 bases). Germline CDR1 MDHEN, CDR2 SYDVKM. This CDR3 spans 12 amino acids. V lost 6 bases and J 3 bases, leaving 6 bases between the germline ends. CDR3 loop: CASRQVNQPQHF. The CDR3 DNA is TGTGCCAGCAGACAGGTCAATCAGCCCCAGCATTTT. Using reference TRBV28 and TRBJ1-5 for the parts outside the CDR3, the full variable domain is DVKVTQSSRYLVKRTGEKVFLECVQDMDHENMFWYRQDPGLGLRLIYFSYDVKMKEKGDIPEGYSVSREKKERFSLILESASTNQTSMYLCASRQVNQPQHFGDGTRLSIL.